The 30 T cell receptor beta chains reported below all come from one sample, sequenced in a study of chemoradiotherapy in HPV16-positive cancers. Only in-frame clones appear in the TCRdb table, and some are missing; sequencing was by immunoSEQ multiplex PCR. The table shows roughly 11,000 clones, with around four fifths occurring only once. The material was obtained from a patient who underwent chemoradiotherapy. Source of these receptors: a human donor with HPV-associated anogenital cancer.

The chain combines TRBV2 with TRBJ2-5, with D tentatively TRBD2 (5 bases). The CDR3 loop spans 15 amino acids. From germline, CDR1 is SNHLY and CDR2 FYNNEI. V was clipped by 3 bases and J by 9 bases, with 20 bases between them. The CDR3 DNA is TGTGCCAGCAGTGATAGAGGACTCCATTCCGGTGCCCAGTACTTC. It yields the protein CASSDRGLHSGAQYF.

This chain connects TRBV4-1 to TRBJ2-7, with no clear D. This CDR3 is 13 amino acids long. Deletions cut 0 bases from V and 6 bases from J, with 9 bases between. Per the germline V gene, CDR1 is MGHRA and CDR2 is YSYEKL. The CDR3 spells CASSQDGISEQYF. The CDR3 bases are TGCGCCAGCAGCCAAGATGGGATTTCCGAGCAGTACTTC.

The table lists this clone with a count of one. This chain joins TRBV6-5 and TRBJ2-5; 8 bases map to TRBD1. Germline V CDR1 and CDR2: MNHEY, SVGAGI. The V gene end was trimmed by 5 bases and the J gene end by 5 bases; junction bases not matched to a gene: 7. The CDR3 is 14 amino acids. The CDR3, as DNA: TGTGCCAGCAGTCCGGGACAGGAGGGGGAGACCCAGTACTTC. Protein sequence: CASSPGQEGETQYF.

The V call is TRBV6-1, the J call TRBJ2-5; 8 positions agree with TRBD1. The length of the CDR3 is 15 residues. Germline V gene lookup returns CDR1 MNHNS and CDR2 SASEGT. J gave up 4 bases and V 4 bases, and 8 bases lay outside the gene matches. The CDR3 reads CASSGKSGGRETQYF. CDR3 sequence (DNA): TGTGCCAGCAGTGGTAAATCAGGGGGCAGAGAGACCCAGTACTTC.

CDR3 in DNA: TGTGCCAGCAGCCAAGACGGGGCTAGCGGGGAGACCGGGTACCAAGAGACCCAGTACTTC. It translates to CASSQDGASGETGYQETQYF. This chain links TRBV4-2 with TRBJ2-5; 9 bases line up with TRBD2. CDR1 and CDR2 (germline): LGHNA, YNFKEQ. The CDR3 contains 20 residues. Losses at the gene ends were 0 bases for V and 0 bases for J; bases not matched to a gene: 14.

V gene TRBV11-3 combines with J gene TRBJ2-2, with D tentatively TRBD2 (5 bases). Germline V gene sequence: CDR1 SGHNT, CDR2 YENEEA. Trimming took off 2 bases at V and 5 bases at J, with 9 bases between the two ends. There are 14 residues in the CDR3. In nucleotides, the CDR3 is TGTGCCAGCAGCTTACCGGGATTAACCGGGGAGCTGTTTTTT. The encoded protein is CASSLPGLTGELFF.

This clone has only a few counts. The junction does not match germline at one end; this may be a read error. The gene calls are TRBV20-1 and TRBJ2-3; D may match TRBD1 or TRBD2 (5 bases each). The length of the CDR3 is 11 residues. Germline lookup yields CDR1 DFQATT and CDR2 SNEGSKA (reference sequence). CDR3 loop: CSAEGSSVWIF. CDR3 in DNA: TGCAGTGCCGAGGGGTCGTCGGTCTGGATTTTT.

The chain carries TRBV11-1 and TRBJ2-7, with a possible D match to TRBD2 (5 bases). Germline CDR1 reads SGHAT; CDR2 reads FQDESV (reference sequence). CDR3 length: 15 residues. Trimming left V 3 bases short and J 2 bases short, with 14 bases between. The chain's CDR3 is CASSFYPGGAYEQYF. CDR3 bases: TGTGCCAGCAGCTTTTACCCAGGAGGAGCCTACGAGCAGTACTTC.

V gene TRBV4-3 combines with J gene TRBJ1-1, with D uncertain. Germline V gene lookup returns CDR1 LGHNA and CDR2 YSLEER. V gave up 0 bases and J gave up 3 bases, with 5 bases separating them. The CDR3 is 13 residues long. In DNA, the CDR3 is TGCGCCAGCAGCCAAGATCCCGACACTGAAGCTTTCTTT. Translated, it gives CASSQDPDTEAFF.

This clone is a singleton in its sample. This chain's CDR3 is CASSEVGTGELFF. The CDR3 bases are TGTGCCAGCAGTGAAGTGGGGACCGGGGAGCTGTTTTTT. This sequence joins TRBV6-1 and TRBJ2-2; D ambiguous. CDR1 is MNHNS and CDR2 is SASEGT in the germline V gene. CDR3 size: 13 residues. The V and J ends lost 1 base and 5 bases respectively, with 5 bases between them.

This chain joins TRBV6-5 and TRBJ2-2; D unresolved. The V end lost 2 bases, the J end lost 3 bases, and 10 bases lay between the germline ends. Germline V CDR1 and CDR2: MNHEY, SVGAGI. CDR3 size: 15 residues. CDR3 bases: TGTGCCAGCAGTTACGTGGTACAGCACACCGGGGAGCTGTTTTTT. The encoded protein is CASSYVVQHTGELFF.

This chain joins TRBV7-2 and TRBJ1-1; D unclear. Germline CDR1 SGHTA, CDR2 FQGNSA. The V gene lost 7 bases and the J gene lost 3 bases, with 12 bases spanning the gap. The length of the CDR3 is 13 residues. CDR3 protein: CASKQGMDTEAFF. The DNA for the CDR3 is TGTGCCAGCAAACAAGGGATGGACACTGAAGCTTTCTTT.

The rearrangement joins TRBV30 to TRBJ1-3; D unresolved. This CDR3 is built from 13 residues. CDR1 is GTSNPN and CDR2 is SVGIG in the germline V gene (reference sequence). CDR3 loop: CATTGYSGNTIYF. For the CDR3, the DNA is TGTGCGACTACGGGATACTCTGGAAACACCATATATTTT.

The gene calls are TRBV4-2 and TRBJ2-6; D assignment may be TRBD1 or TRBD2 (5 bases each). CDR1 and CDR2 (germline): LGHNA, YNFKEQ. CDR3 length equals 18 residues. Trimming left V 5 bases short and J 0 bases short, with 17 bases between. In nucleotides, the CDR3 is TGTGCCAGCAGCGAAACCGGGACGAGAACCTCTGGGGCCAACGTCCTGACTTTC. This codes for CASSETGTRTSGANVLTF.

This CDR3 reads CASSQLLVGADTDTQYF. The CDR3, as DNA: TGTGCCAGCAGCCAACTCCTCGTCGGAGCAGACACAGATACGCAGTATTTT. The rearrangement uses TRBV4-2 and TRBJ2-3; no clear D. The CDR3 is 17 residues long. Germline CDR1 reads LGHNA; CDR2 reads YNFKEQ. The V gene lost 2 bases and the J gene lost 2 bases, with 17 bases spanning the gap.

This clone occurred a few times. The chain is built from TRBV6-1 and TRBJ1-6; D uncertain. The CDR3 is 15 residues long. Germline CDR1 is MNHNS and CDR2 is SASEGT. Trimming shortened V by 2 bases and J by 8 bases, and 13 bases separated the two germline ends. CDR3 sequence (DNA): TGTGCCAGCAGTGAATGGCAGGAAAGCTATTCACCCCTCCACTTT. This translates into CASSEWQESYSPLHF.

The rearrangement uses TRBV2 and TRBJ1-2, with TRBD1 as a possible D gene (5 bases). The CDR3 loop spans 13 amino acids. Germline V gene lookup returns CDR1 SNHLY and CDR2 FYNNEI. V was pared by 7 bases and J by 4 bases, with 13 bases between. CDR3 protein: CASMGGPGYGYTF. CDR3 DNA sequence: TGTGCCAGCATGGGGGGTCCTGGCTATGGCTACACCTTC. Filled out from reference TRBV2 and TRBJ1-2, the complete variable domain reads EPEVTQTPSHQVTQMGQEVILRCVPISNHLYFYWYRQILGQKVEFLVSFYNNEISEKSEIFDDQFSVERPDGSNFTLKIRSTKLEDSAMYFCASMGGPGYGYTFGSGTRLTVV.

V and J are TRBV18 and TRBJ1-3, with D perhaps TRBD1 (6 bases). The V gene's germline CDR1 is KGHSH and CDR2 LQKENI. This CDR3 contains 12 residues. Trimming stripped 1 base from V and 10 bases from J, with 8 bases between. Written as DNA, the CDR3 is TGTGCCAGCTCACCACTAGGACAGACCATATATTTT. It encodes CASSPLGQTIYF.

V gene TRBV4-2 combines with J gene TRBJ1-4; 8 positions agree with TRBD1. This CDR3 spans 16 amino acids. The J segment lost 3 bases and the V segment lost 0 bases, leaving 3 bases of the junction unmatched. In germline, CDR1 is LGHNA, CDR2 YNFKEQ. The CDR3 sequence: CASSQDQGAANEKLFF. For the CDR3, the DNA is TGTGCCAGCAGCCAAGATCAGGGGGCGGCTAATGAAAAACTGTTTTTT.

The chain is built from TRBV30 and TRBJ2-3, with 9 positions matching TRBD2. From germline, CDR1 is GTSNPN and CDR2 SVGIG (reference sequence). V dropped 0 bases and J dropped 3; count of bases not matched to a gene: 4. The CDR3 has 15 residues. The CDR3 bases are TGTGCCTGGAGTGTAGGCCTAGCGGGGACAGATACGCAGTATTTT. Its protein is CAWSVGLAGTDTQYF.

In its sample, this clone was seen a few times. The chain has TRBV11-3 and TRBJ1-1, with TRBD1 matching 7 bases. V was clipped by 0 bases and J by 4 bases; unmatched bases: 8. The CDR3 is 16 amino acids. Looked up from germline, CDR1 is SGHNT and CDR2 is YENEEA. DNA of the CDR3: TGTGCCAGCAGCTTAGATCTAATTCAGGGGGGCACTGAAGCTTTCTTT. Amino acid sequence: CASSLDLIQGGTEAFF.

Only one count was recorded for this clone. This sequence joins TRBV7-2 and TRBJ2-5, with TRBD1 matching 8 bases. V was clipped by 2 bases and J by 5 bases; unmatched bases: 10. The CDR3 extends over 16 amino acids. Germline V CDR1 and CDR2: SGHTA, FQGNSA. CDR3 sequence (DNA): TGTGCCAGCAGCTTACACCTCCAGGGGGCTGGGGAGACCCAGTACTTC. It specifies CASSLHLQGAGETQYF.

V and J are TRBV5-8 and TRBJ1-5, with 7 bases that match TRBD1. CDR3 length: 15 amino acids. Unmatched junction bases numbered 6, after V lost 3 bases and J lost 3 bases. Germline V gene data show CDR1 as SGHTS and CDR2 as YDEGEE. CDR3 sequence: CASSSGTVINQPQHF. CDR3 sequence (DNA): TGTGCCAGCAGCTCTGGGACAGTCATCAATCAGCCCCAGCATTTT.

The V and J genes are TRBV27 and TRBJ2-5; D tentatively reads TRBD1 or TRBD2 (6 bases each). From germline, CDR1 is MNHEY and CDR2 SMNVEV (reference sequence). With 0 bases removed from V and 3 bases from J, the gap between germline ends came to 17 bases. CDR3 length equals 17 residues. CDR3 nucleotide sequence: TGTGCCAGCAGTTTATCGATGCCGGGGGCAAGGGAAGAGACCCAGTACTTC. Translating it yields CASSLSMPGAREETQYF.

This rearrangement joins TRBV5-1 to TRBJ2-4, with TRBD2 matching over 12 bases. This CDR3 has 15 residues. After removal of 2 bases from V and 5 bases from J, the junction contained 2 bases not matched to a gene. CDR1 SGHRS and CDR2 YFSETQ come from the germline V gene. CDR3: CASSFASGGENIQYF. DNA for the CDR3: TGCGCCAGCAGCTTTGCTAGCGGGGGGGAAAACATTCAGTACTTC.

The chain combines TRBV6-5 with TRBJ2-4; D gene unclear. Germline V gene data show CDR1 as MNHEY and CDR2 as SVGAGI. This CDR3 is built from 14 residues. V lost 6 bases and J 0 bases, leaving 9 bases between the germline ends. CDR3 in DNA: TGTGCCAGCAGCGGACGGGTAGCCAAAAACATTCAGTACTTC. Translated: CASSGRVAKNIQYF.

This clone was found a few times. The chain carries TRBV19 and TRBJ2-2; D perhaps matches TRBD1 (6 bases). V lost 5 bases and J lost 1, with 8 bases in between. Germline-derived CDR1 and CDR2 are LNHDA and SQIVND (reference sequence). The CDR3 loop spans 14 amino acids. This CDR3 is CASSVGQNTGELFF. The CDR3 DNA reads as TGTGCCAGTAGTGTGGGACAGAACACCGGGGAGCTGTTTTTT. The whole variable domain, filled in from reference TRBV19 and TRBJ2-2, reads DGGITQSPKYLFRKEGQNVTLSCEQNLNHDAMYWYRQDPGQGLRLIYYSQIVNDFQKGDIAEGYSVSREKKESFPLTVTSAQKNPTAFYLCASSVGQNTGELFFGEGSRLTVL.

This chain connects TRBV11-1 to TRBJ2-3; TRBD1 is a possible D gene (5 bases). Germline values: CDR1 SGHAT, CDR2 FQDESV (reference sequence). V lost 2 bases and J 3 bases, leaving 12 bases between the germline ends. The CDR3 covers 15 residues. The CDR3 nucleotides are TGTGCCAGCAGCTTAACAGGCGAGGATACAGATACGCAGTATTTT. This gives the protein CASSLTGEDTDTQYF.

The chain combines TRBV7-2 with TRBJ1-2; D is possibly TRBD1 (5 bases). The germline gives CDR1 SGHTA, CDR2 FQGNSA. The CDR3 length is 13 residues. V was pared by 5 bases and J by 8 bases, with 15 bases between. The CDR3 sequence: CASSRLAGDGYTF. The CDR3 DNA reads TGTGCCAGCAGCCGCCTCGCCGGGGACGGCTACACCTTC.

This clone was picked up a small number of times. The chain employs TRBV19 and TRBJ2-1; 8 positions match TRBD1. Germline CDR1 is LNHDA and CDR2 is SQIVND (reference sequence). The CDR3 is 14 amino acids. V was clipped by 9 bases and J by 9 bases; unmatched bases: 13. The chain's CDR3 is CASVPRGRNSEQFF. The CDR3 DNA is TGTGCCAGCGTCCCCAGGGGGCGTAATAGTGAGCAGTTCTTC.